This T cell receptor (beta chain) was captured in a study of shared clonotypes between healthy human individuals. Whole-study findings and limits: Sequencing depth was predicted to influence how clonotypes are shared among donors. Estimated clonotype richness was generally higher in naive than memory subsets.

V shed 6 bases, J shed 2 bases, and the junction held 6 bases outside the gene matches. The CDR3 sequence is 14 residues long. CDR1 is MDHEN, CDR2 SYDVKM, per germline. It was around 180 ng DNA, 28,000 or so T cell genomes, that sorted-subset replicate PCRs used. The table came from immunoSEQ multiplex PCR; TCRdb's copy has only in-frame clones and leaves some out. The repertoire includes fewer than 3 million clones, around 92% of them detected once, and approximately 0.39% sits in the top ten. Splitting the CD4+ cells yielded a CD45RA+ naive subset and a CD45RA-negative memory subset. A remark on this clone: The antigen is not known.

This receptor was identified in a man in his late teens or twenties in good health. Some clones in this sample may be carry-over from other donors' samples. The sequenced sample consisted of naive CD4+ T cells from PBMCs. Subset meaning: CD45RA+ positively selected. The V and J genes are TRBV28 and TRBJ1-2; 7 bases fit TRBD1. This chain's CDR3 is CASRTGTENYGYTF. CDR3 DNA: TGTGCCAGCAGGACCGGGACAGAGAACTATGGCTACACCTTC.